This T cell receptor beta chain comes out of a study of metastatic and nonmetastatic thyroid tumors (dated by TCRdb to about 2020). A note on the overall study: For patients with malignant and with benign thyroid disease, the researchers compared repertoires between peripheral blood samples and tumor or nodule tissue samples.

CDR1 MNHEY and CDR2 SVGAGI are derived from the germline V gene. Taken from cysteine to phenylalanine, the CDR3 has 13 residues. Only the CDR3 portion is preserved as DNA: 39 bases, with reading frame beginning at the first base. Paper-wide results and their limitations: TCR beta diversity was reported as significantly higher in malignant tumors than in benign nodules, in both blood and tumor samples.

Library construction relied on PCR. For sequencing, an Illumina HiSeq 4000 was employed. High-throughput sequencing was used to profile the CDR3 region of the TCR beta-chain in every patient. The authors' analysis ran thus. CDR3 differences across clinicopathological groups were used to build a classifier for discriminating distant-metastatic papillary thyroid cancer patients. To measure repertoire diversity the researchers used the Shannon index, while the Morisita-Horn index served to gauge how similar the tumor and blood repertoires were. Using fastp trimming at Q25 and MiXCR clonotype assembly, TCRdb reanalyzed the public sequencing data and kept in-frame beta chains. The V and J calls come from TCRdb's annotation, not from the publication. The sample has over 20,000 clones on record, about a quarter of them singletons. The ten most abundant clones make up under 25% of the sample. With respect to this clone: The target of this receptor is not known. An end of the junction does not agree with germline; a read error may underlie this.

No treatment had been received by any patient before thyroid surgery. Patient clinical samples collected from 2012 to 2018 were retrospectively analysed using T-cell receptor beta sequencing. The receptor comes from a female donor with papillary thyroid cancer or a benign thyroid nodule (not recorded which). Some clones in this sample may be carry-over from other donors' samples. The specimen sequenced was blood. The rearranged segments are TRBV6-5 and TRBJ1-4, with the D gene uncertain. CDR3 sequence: CASSYADNEKLFF. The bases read TGTGCGAGCAGTTACGCCGATAACGAAAAACTGTTTTTT.